The 18 T cell receptor beta chains below all came from one sample that was sequenced in a study of pediatric ulcerative colitis (dated by TCRdb to the late 2010s). Libraries were built with the immunoSEQ multiplex PCR assay. This immuneACCESS table, as held by TCRdb, lists in-frame sequences with V and J called but not all clones. Of the missing ones, under half trace to an unresolved V gene in checked studies; the others have no known cause. Counted in this sample were about 35,000 clones; about 81% of them appeared once. The top ten clonotypes cover 1.1% of the sample. During colonoscopy, one to two pinch biopsies were obtained from the rectum for research. Sequences were obtained from gut tissue. These receptors were obtained from a boy younger than 18 with mild ulcerative colitis.

The chain combines TRBV4-1 with TRBJ1-6, with TRBD1 identical over 7 bases. Trimming took 1 base from V and 5 from J; bases not matched to a gene: 8. The CDR3 runs 17 residues. In germline, CDR1 is MGHRA, CDR2 YSYEKL. The CDR3 protein is CASSQVGYRGDNSPLHF. As DNA, the CDR3 is TGCGCCAGCAGCCAAGTAGGATACAGGGGCGATAATTCACCCCTCCACTTT.

The sample holds one count of this clone. The chain combines TRBV11-3 with TRBJ2-7; D assignment may be TRBD1 or TRBD2 (5 bases each). Germline values: CDR1 SGHNT, CDR2 YENEEA. This CDR3 has 14 amino acids. V was pared by 5 bases and J by 2 bases, with 13 bases between. In DNA form, the CDR3 reads TGTGCCAGCAGCCCCCGGGACGGTGCCTACGAGCAGTACTTC. Amino acids: CASSPRDGAYEQYF.

The chain couples TRBV4-1 to TRBJ2-5, with 7 bases identical to TRBD2. The CDR3 extends over 13 amino acids. The ends lost 4 bases at V and 7 bases at J; junction bases unmatched: 6. Germline V lookup: CDR1 MGHRA, CDR2 YSYEKL. CDR3 protein: CASSPGLVATQYF. As DNA, the CDR3 is TGCGCCAGCAGCCCAGGACTAGTTGCGACCCAGTACTTC.

The CDR3 reads CASSIRQGAGTEAFF. In DNA, the CDR3 is TGTGCCAGTAGTATAAGACAGGGGGCGGGTACTGAAGCTTTCTTT. This sequence joins TRBV19 and TRBJ1-1; 10 bases fit TRBD1. The CDR3 length is 15 residues. V was clipped by 2 bases and J by 5 bases; unmatched bases: 5. Germline V CDR1 and CDR2: LNHDA, SQIVND (reference sequence).

V usage is TRBV5-8 and J usage is TRBJ1-2; D unresolved. The CDR3 sequence is 16 residues long. Germline V gives CDR1 SGHTS, CDR2 YDEGEE. V was trimmed by 1 base and J by 2 bases, leaving 15 bases between them. This CDR3 reads CASSLYHLEGNYGYTF. The DNA of the CDR3 is TGTGCCAGCAGCTTGTACCATTTGGAGGGAAACTATGGCTACACCTTC.

The chain couples TRBV7-2 to TRBJ1-2, with a tentative D call TRBD1 (6 bases). Trimming pared 0 bases from V and 8 bases from J, leaving 19 bases between. CDR1 and CDR2 from the germline V gene are SGHTA and FQGNSA. CDR3 size: 16 residues. The CDR3 nucleotides read TGTGCCAGCAGCTTAGCCTCTACAGGGCGCGGGGGAGGCTACACCTTC. Translated, it gives CASSLASTGRGGGYTF.

The V call is TRBV5-4, the J call TRBJ2-5; D may match TRBD1 or TRBD2 (5 bases each). The V end was cut by 0 bases, the J end by 1 base, with 7 bases between. The CDR3 runs to 14 residues. Germline V gene data show CDR1 as SGHNT and CDR2 as YYREEE (reference sequence). The CDR3 DNA follows: TGTGCCAGCAGCTTGGTGGGGACCCAAGAGACCCAGTACTTC. It specifies CASSLVGTQETQYF.

This rearrangement joins TRBV11-3 to TRBJ2-5; 7 nucleotides align to TRBD2. J gave up 1 base and V 6 bases, and 8 bases lay outside the gene matches. Germline-derived CDR1 and CDR2 are SGHNT and YENEEA. The CDR3 is 15 amino acids. As DNA, the CDR3 is TGTGCCAGCAGAACATCCGGCGGGGGCCAAGAGACCCAGTACTTC. Residues: CASRTSGGGQETQYF.

The chain is built from TRBV19 and TRBJ1-2; D is possibly TRBD1 (6 bases). V gave up 7 bases and J gave up 5 bases, with 23 bases separating them. Germline V lookup: CDR1 LNHDA, CDR2 SQIVND (reference sequence). CDR3 size: 16 residues. CDR3 sequence: CASTSPGGARLYGYTF. The CDR3 DNA is TGTGCCAGTACTAGCCCGGGGGGGGCTCGGTTGTATGGCTACACCTTC.

This sequence joins TRBV4-1 and TRBJ1-2; D remains unclear. V gave up 0 bases and J gave up 0 bases, with 11 bases separating them. The CDR3 has 16 amino acids. Germline CDR1 MGHRA, CDR2 YSYEKL. CDR3 bases: TGCGCCAGCAGCCAAGAGGTTCAGGAAGCTAACTATGGCTACACCTTC. It yields the protein CASSQEVQEANYGYTF.

V is TRBV6-1 and J is TRBJ1-4; TRBD1 is a possible D gene (5 bases). Deletions cut 5 bases from V and 5 bases from J, with 15 bases between. CDR1 and CDR2 (germline): MNHNS, SASEGT. This CDR3 has 15 amino acids. This chain's CDR3 is CASSLFRGINEKLFF. CDR3 sequence (DNA): TGTGCCAGCAGTCTCTTCCGGGGGATAAATGAAAAACTGTTTTTT.

The chain combines TRBV29-1 with TRBJ2-7, with 8 positions matching TRBD1. V lost 7 bases to trimming and J lost 7 bases; unmatched junction nucleotides: 9. The CDR3 contains 12 residues. Germline V lookup: CDR1 SQVTM, CDR2 ANQGSEA. The CDR3 loop is CSGTDRAEEQYF. In DNA, the CDR3 is TGCAGCGGTACGGACAGGGCAGAAGAGCAGTACTTC.

The chain employs TRBV5-1 and TRBJ1-1; maybe TRBD1 (5 bases). Germline CDR1 is SGHRS and CDR2 is YFSETQ. The CDR3 has 14 residues. Trimming took 3 bases from V and 5 from J, leaving 14 bases between them. CDR3 sequence reads: CASSSGRRGTEAFF. In nucleotides, the CDR3 is TGCGCCAGCAGCTCGGGCCGGCGGGGGACTGAAGCTTTCTTT.

This chain uses TRBV5-6 with TRBJ1-2; TRBD1 agrees at 7 bases. CDR1 SGHDT and CDR2 YYEEEE come from the germline V gene. The CDR3 consists of 13 residues. Trimming cost V 5 bases and J 4 bases; bases outside gene matches: 5. The CDR3 bases are TGTGCCAGCAGATGGGGGACAGCCTATGGCTACACCTTC. Encoded protein: CASRWGTAYGYTF. Using reference TRBV5-6 and TRBJ1-2 for the parts outside the CDR3, the full variable domain is DAGVTQSPTHLIKTRGQQVTLRCSPKSGHDTVSWYQQALGQGPQFIFQYYEEEERQRGNFPDRFSGHQFPNYSSELNVNALLLGDSALYLCASRWGTAYGYTFGSGTRLTVV.

The V gene is TRBV5-1, the J gene TRBJ2-5; TRBD2 agrees at 8 bases. The CDR3 covers 16 residues. Germline CDR1 SGHRS, CDR2 YFSETQ. J gave up 0 bases and V 1 base, and 5 bases lay outside the gene matches. The CDR3 loop reads CASSLSGGMYQETQYF. The CDR3 region has the DNA TGCGCCAGCAGCTTGTCGGGGGGGATGTACCAAGAGACCCAGTACTTC.

The rearrangement links TRBV5-1 to TRBJ2-7; D possibly corresponds to TRBD1 (6 bases). In germline, CDR1 is SGHRS, CDR2 YFSETQ. Deletions cut 2 bases from V and 6 bases from J, with 15 bases between. The CDR3 totals 14 residues. CDR3 region: CASSFGGGLGEQYF. DNA for the CDR3: TGCGCCAGCAGCTTCGGTGGGGGCTTAGGCGAGCAGTACTTC.

The rearrangement links TRBV29-1 to TRBJ2-3; D may correspond to TRBD1 or TRBD2 (5 bases each). Germline assignment: CDR1 SQVTM and CDR2 ANQGSEA. With 4 bases removed from V and 8 bases from J, the gap between germline ends came to 7 bases. The CDR3 loop spans 10 amino acids. The CDR3 DNA reads TGCAGCGTTGGGGGGAGTACGCAGTATTTT. This encodes CSVGGSTQYF.

The CDR3 spells CASSILPRSSYNSPLHF. Written as DNA, the CDR3 is TGTGCCAGTAGTATTCTTCCGCGGAGCTCCTATAATTCACCCCTCCACTTT. This chain uses TRBV19 with TRBJ1-6; D is ambiguous. The CDR3 has 17 residues. V lost 3 bases, J lost 0 bases, and 12 bases lay in between. Germline V gives CDR1 LNHDA, CDR2 SQIVND (reference sequence).